This T cell receptor (beta chain) appears in the sequencing data of a study of tumor-infiltrating lymphocytes in primary liver carcinoma. Study details: Each participant had primary liver carcinoma, and surgical resection was the treatment.

As for this clonotype: Its antigen is still unknown. In this CDR3 the conserved last residue, phenylalanine or tryptophan, is missing, so a read error is likely.

Study-level findings and limits: The samples were not sorted (they were bulk), so CD4+ and CD8+ repertoires were not compared.

A primer matching the constant region was used to make TCR beta cDNA from approximately 0.45 ug of total RNA. What produced the TCR beta libraries was three nested multiplex PCR rounds using slightly modified ARM-PCR. TRBV1-TRBV30 forward primers and a C-beta reverse primer were used in the first two PCR rounds, which each ran for nine to ten cycles. TCRdb itself ran the multiplex PCR reads through MiXCR, one entry per CDR3 protein. Counted here are 320,000 or so distinct CDR3 sequences, more than 55% occurring once; the ten biggest clones make up roughly 9%. The CDR3 consists of 14 residues. V was shortened by 5 bases and J by 13 bases, with 21 bases between the two germline ends. Germline V gives CDR1 SGHAT, CDR2 FQNNGV. For blood RNA, unsorted whole blood served as the source, and germline DNA was extracted too. What was collected before surgery was roughly 4 milliliters of peripheral blood.

The chain joins TRBV11-2 to TRBJ2-1, with D maybe TRBD2 (6 bases). The source of this sequence is a middle-aged man with primary liver carcinoma and hepatitis B virus infection. Specimen: peripheral blood. The CDR3 spells CASSTRTGGTSQFV. CDR3 DNA sequence: TGTGCCAGCAGCACTAGGACTGGCGGGACCAGTCAGTTCGTC.